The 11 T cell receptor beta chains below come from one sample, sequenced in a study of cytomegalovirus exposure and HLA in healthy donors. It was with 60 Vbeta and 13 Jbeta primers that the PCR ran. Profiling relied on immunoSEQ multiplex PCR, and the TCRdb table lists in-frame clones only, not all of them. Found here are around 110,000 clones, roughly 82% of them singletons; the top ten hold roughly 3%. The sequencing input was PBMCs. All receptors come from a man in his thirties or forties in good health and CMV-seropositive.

The chain's CDR3 is CASSQEVIAGGDTQYF. DNA of the CDR3: TGTGCCAGCAGCCAAGAGGTGATAGCGGGGGGTGATACGCAGTATTTT. The V call is TRBV4-2, the J call TRBJ2-3; 10 positions agree with TRBD2. This CDR3 is 16 amino acids long. CDR1 and CDR2 (germline): LGHNA, YNFKEQ. J was trimmed by 6 bases and V by 0 bases; bases with no gene match: 6.

The CDR3 DNA reads TGTGCCAGCAGCTTATTGAGGAAGTCCACAGATACGCAGTATTTT. This gives the protein CASSLLRKSTDTQYF. The chain combines TRBV7-8 with TRBJ2-3; D is uncertain. CDR1 and CDR2 (germline): SGHVS, FQNEAQ. This CDR3 has 15 amino acids. With 2 bases removed from V and 2 bases from J, the gap between germline ends came to 11 bases.

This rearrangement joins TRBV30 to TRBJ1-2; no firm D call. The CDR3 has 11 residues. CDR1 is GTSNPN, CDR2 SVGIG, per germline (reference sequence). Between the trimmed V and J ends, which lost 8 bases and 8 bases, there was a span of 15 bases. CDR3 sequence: CAGPYGNGYTF. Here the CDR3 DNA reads TGTGCCGGGCCGTACGGGAACGGCTACACCTTC.

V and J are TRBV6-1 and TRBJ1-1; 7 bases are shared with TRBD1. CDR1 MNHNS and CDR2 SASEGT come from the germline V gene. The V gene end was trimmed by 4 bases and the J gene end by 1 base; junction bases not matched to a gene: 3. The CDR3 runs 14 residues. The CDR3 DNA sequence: TGTGCCAGCAGTGTAGGGACAGCGAACACTGAAGCTTTCTTT. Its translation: CASSVGTANTEAFF.

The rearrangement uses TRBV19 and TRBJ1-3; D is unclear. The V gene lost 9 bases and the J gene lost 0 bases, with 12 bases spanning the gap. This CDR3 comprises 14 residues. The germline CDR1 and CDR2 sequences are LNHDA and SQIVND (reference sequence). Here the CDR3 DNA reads TGTGCCAGCAACTCTCGAGGCTCTGGAAACACCATATATTTT. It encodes CASNSRGSGNTIYF. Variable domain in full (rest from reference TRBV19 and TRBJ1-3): DGGITQSPKYLFRKEGQNVTLSCEQNLNHDAMYWYRQDPGQGLRLIYYSQIVNDFQKGDIAEGYSVSREKKESFPLTVTSAQKNPTAFYLCASNSRGSGNTIYFGEGSWLTVV.

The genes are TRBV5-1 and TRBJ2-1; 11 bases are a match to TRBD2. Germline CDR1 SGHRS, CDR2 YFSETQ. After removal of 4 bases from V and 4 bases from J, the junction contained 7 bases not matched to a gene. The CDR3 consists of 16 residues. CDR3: CASSPGLADLYNEQFF. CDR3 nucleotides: TGCGCCAGCAGCCCGGGACTAGCGGACCTATACAATGAGCAGTTCTTC.

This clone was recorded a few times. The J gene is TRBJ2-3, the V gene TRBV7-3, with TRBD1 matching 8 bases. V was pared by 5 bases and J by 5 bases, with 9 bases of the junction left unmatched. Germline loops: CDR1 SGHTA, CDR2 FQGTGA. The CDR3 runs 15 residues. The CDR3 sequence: CASSPGTGGLDTQYF. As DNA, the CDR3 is TGTGCCAGCAGCCCGGGGACAGGCGGTTTAGATACGCAGTATTTT. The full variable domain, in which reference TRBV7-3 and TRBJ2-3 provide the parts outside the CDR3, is GAGVSQTPSNKVTEKGKYVELRCDPISGHTALYWYRQSLGQGPEFLIYFQGTGAADDSGLPNDRFFAVRPEGSVSTLKIQRTERGDSAVYLCASSPGTGGLDTQYFGPGTRLTVL.

The CDR3 is CASSLKERLGVNEQFF. As DNA, the CDR3 is TGCGCCAGCAGCTTGAAAGAAAGACTAGGGGTCAATGAGCAGTTCTTC. The rearrangement links TRBV5-1 to TRBJ2-1; tentative D call: TRBD2 (6 bases). V shed 1 base and J shed 6 bases, with 17 bases lying between them. The CDR3 spans 16 residues. Germline V lookup: CDR1 SGHRS, CDR2 YFSETQ. Variable domain in full (rest from reference TRBV5-1 and TRBJ2-1): KAGVTQTPRYLIKTRGQQVTLSCSPISGHRSVSWYQQTPGQGLQFLFEYFSETQRNKGNFPGRFSGRQFSNSRSEMNVSTLELGDSALYLCASSLKERLGVNEQFFGPGTRLTVL.

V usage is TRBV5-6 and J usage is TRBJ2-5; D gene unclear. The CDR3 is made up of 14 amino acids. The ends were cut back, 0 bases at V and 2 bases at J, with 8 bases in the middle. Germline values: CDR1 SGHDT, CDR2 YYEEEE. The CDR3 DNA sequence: TGTGCCAGCAGCTTGGGCAACAGTCAAGAGACCCAGTACTTC. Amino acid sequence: CASSLGNSQETQYF.

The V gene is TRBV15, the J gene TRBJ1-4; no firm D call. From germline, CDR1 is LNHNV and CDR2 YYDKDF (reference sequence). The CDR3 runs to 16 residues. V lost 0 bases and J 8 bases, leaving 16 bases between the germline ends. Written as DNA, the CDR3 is TGTGCCACCAGCAGAGATCGGCAGGAACTCGACGAAAAACTGTTTTTT. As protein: CATSRDRQELDEKLFF. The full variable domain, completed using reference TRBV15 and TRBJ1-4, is DAMVIQNPRYQVTQFGKPVTLSCSQTLNHNVMYWYQQKSSQAPKLLFHYYDKDFNNEADTPDNFQSRRPNTSFCFLDIRSPGLGDTAMYLCATSRDRQELDEKLFFGSGTQLSVL.

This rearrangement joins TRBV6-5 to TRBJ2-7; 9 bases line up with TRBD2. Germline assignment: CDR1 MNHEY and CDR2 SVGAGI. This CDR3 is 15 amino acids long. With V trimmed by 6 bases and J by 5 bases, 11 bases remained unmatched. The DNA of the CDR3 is TGTGCCAGCAGCCCGGCGGCGGGGGGGGGTGACGAGCAGTACTTC. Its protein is CASSPAAGGGDEQYF.